This TCR beta chain was captured by sequencing in a study of T cells in Graves' hyperthyroidism and ophthalmopathy. J lost 5 bases, V lost 6 bases, and 4 bases had no gene match. Germline CDR1 is ENHRY and CDR2 is SYGVKD. The CDR3 is 13 amino acids. RNA transcripts yielded amplified TCR beta CDR3 regions. Researchers ran a first-round RT-PCR on the TCR CDR3 using the HTBI primer set. MiXCR, run by TCRdb on the multiplex PCR reads, gives a single entry per CDR3 protein. The repertoire holds hundreds of thousands of distinct CDR3 sequences, roughly 40% seen once, with more than 7% in the top ten. Study-wide results and caveats: Researchers found most expanded thyroid clonotypes above 0.001 in blood as well.

Details on this clonotype: As yet, its antigen is unknown.

Uncontrolled infection, other autoimmune disease, pregnancy or lactation led to exclusion. On the basis of clinical symptoms, serum thyroxine and TRAb, thyroid ultrasound and orbital computed tomography, diagnoses were made. It was around 11 ml of fresh peripheral blood that supplied the PBMCs. This TCR came from a man aged 18 to 35 with Graves' hyperthyroidism. The sequenced sample consisted of blood. V and J are TRBV10-3 and TRBJ2-7; TRBD2 aligns across 10 bases. The CDR3 protein is CAIRSSGSNEQYF. CDR3 sequence (DNA): TGTGCCATCAGATCTAGCGGGAGTAACGAGCAGTACTTC.